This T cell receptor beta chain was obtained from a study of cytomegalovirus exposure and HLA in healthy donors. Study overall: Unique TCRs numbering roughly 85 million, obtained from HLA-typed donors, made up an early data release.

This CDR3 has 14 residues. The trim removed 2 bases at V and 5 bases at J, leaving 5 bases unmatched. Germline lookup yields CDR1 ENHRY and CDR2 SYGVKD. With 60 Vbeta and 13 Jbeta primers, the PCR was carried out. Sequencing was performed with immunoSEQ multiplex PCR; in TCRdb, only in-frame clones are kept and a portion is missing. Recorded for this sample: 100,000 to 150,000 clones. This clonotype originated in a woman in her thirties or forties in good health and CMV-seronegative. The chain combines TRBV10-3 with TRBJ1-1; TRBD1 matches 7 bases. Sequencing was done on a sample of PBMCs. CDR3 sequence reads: CAISEIQGRTEAFF. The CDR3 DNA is TGTGCCATCAGTGAGATACAGGGGCGAACTGAAGCTTTCTTT.